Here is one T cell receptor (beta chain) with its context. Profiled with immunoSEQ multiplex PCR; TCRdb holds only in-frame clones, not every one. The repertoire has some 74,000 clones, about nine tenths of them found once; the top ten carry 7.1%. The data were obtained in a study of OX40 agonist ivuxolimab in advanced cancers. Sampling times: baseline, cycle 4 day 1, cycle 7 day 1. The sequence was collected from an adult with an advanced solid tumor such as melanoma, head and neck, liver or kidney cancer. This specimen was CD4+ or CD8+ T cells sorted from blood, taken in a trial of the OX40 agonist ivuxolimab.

The CDR3 spells CASSLGGPGTSGYNEQFF. The CDR3 DNA is TGCGCCAGCAGCTTGGGGGGACCCGGGACTAGCGGTTACAATGAGCAGTTCTTC. The rearrangement links TRBV5-1 to TRBJ2-1; 11 bases map to TRBD2. The trim removed 0 bases at V and 4 bases at J, leaving 9 bases unmatched. Germline V gives CDR1 SGHRS, CDR2 YFSETQ. This CDR3 spans 18 amino acids.